Described below is a single T cell receptor (beta chain) sequence and its context. Alongside a J-beta primer mix, a sample-barcoded 5' primer served in a second PCR lasting roughly 6 to 12 cycles. TCRdb itself ran the 5' RACE reads through MiXCR, one entry per CDR3 protein. The data show 1.2 million to 1.5 million distinct CDR3 sequences, with about 43% seen just once and roughly 8.2% held by the top ten. This CDR3 is 15 amino acids long. Germline CDR1 SEHNR, CDR2 FQNEAQ (reference sequence). This sample stems from a study of blood T cells in healthy people across ages. Sequencing input: blood. V gene TRBV7-9 combines with J gene TRBJ2-4, with 10 bases fitting TRBD1. The DNA matches TRBJ2-5 better at its end, which makes the J call doubtful. This receptor was taken from a young woman in good health. CDR3 sequence reads: CASSPGRTGGETQYF. The CDR3 DNA reads TGTGCCAGCAGCCCTGGCCGGACAGGGGGAGAGACCCAGTACTTC.